This entry describes one TCR beta chain. The antigen is not known. These data come from a study of CXCR3-negative and CXCR3-positive naive CD8 T cells. The study's findings and limits: CXCR3-positive naive cells had TRB CDR3s that were more hydrophobic than CXCR3-negative naive cells had. Cryopreservation partially decreased CXCR3 expression, and most assays used fresh PBMCs.

Germline assignment: CDR1 SGHTA and CDR2 FQGNSA. This CDR3 comprises 13 residues. cDNA libraries for TRB were generated by 5' RACE incorporating UMI labels. Reanalyzing the 5' RACE reads, TCRdb keeps one entry per CDR3 protein, without DNA. The sample features fewer than 140,000 distinct CDR3 sequences, with over 0.35% in its top ten. The TCR comes from a human donor in good health. Some clones in this sample may be carry-over from other donors' samples. The chain carries TRBV7-2 and TRBJ2-4; TCRdb names TRBD1, which stays unverified in the absence of DNA. Material: naive CXCR3+ CD8+ T cells from blood. Sample subset: CD45RO-CCR7+CD27+CD95- naive CD8+ T cells expressing CXCR3 (TNR3+). The CDR3 sequence is CASSLEGGGIQYF.